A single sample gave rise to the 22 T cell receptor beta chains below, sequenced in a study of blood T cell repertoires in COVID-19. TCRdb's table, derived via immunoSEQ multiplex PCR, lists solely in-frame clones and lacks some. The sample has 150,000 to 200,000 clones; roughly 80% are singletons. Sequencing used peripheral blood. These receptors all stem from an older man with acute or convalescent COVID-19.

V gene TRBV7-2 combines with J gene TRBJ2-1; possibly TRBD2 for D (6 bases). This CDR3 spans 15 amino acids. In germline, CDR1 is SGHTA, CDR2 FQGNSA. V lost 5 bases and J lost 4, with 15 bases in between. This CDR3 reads CASSVEGLAYNEQFF. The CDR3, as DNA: TGTGCCAGCAGCGTAGAGGGACTCGCTTACAATGAGCAGTTCTTC. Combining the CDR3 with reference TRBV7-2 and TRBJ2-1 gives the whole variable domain GAGVSQSPSNKVTEKGKDVELRCDPISGHTALYWYRQSLGQGLEFLIYFQGNSAPDKSGLPSDRFSAERTGGSVSTLTIQRTQQEDSAVYLCASSVEGLAYNEQFFGPGTRLTVL.

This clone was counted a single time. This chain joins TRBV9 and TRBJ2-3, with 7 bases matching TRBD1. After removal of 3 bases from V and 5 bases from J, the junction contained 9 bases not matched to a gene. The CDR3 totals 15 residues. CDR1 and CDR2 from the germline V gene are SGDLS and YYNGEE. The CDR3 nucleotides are TGTGCCAGCAGCGAGGGGGCAGGGGCGGTAGATACGCAGTATTTT. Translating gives CASSEGAGAVDTQYF.

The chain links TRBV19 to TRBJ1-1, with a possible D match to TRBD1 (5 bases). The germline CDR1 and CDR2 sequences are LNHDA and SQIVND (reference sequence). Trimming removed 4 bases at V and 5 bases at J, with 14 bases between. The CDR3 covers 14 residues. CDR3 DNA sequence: TGTGCCAGTAGTAACGGGGGTAGACGGACTGAAGCTTTCTTT. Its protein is CASSNGGRRTEAFF.

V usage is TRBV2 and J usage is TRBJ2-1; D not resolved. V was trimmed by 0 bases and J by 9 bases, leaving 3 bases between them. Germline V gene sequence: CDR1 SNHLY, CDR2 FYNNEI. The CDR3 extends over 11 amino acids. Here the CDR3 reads CASSEAIEQFF. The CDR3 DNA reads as TGTGCCAGCAGTGAAGCTATTGAGCAGTTCTTC.

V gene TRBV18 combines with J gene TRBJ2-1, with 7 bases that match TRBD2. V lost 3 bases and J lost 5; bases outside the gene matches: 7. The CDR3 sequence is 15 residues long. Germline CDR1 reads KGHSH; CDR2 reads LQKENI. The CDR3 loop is CASSPGLAVNNEQFF. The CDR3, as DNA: TGTGCCAGCTCACCCGGGCTAGCGGTGAACAATGAGCAGTTCTTC.

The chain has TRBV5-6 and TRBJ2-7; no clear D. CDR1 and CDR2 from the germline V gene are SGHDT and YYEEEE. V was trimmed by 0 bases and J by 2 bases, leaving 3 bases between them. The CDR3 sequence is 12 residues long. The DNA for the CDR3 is TGTGCCAGCAGCTTGGAGCCCTACGAGCAGTACTTC. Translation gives CASSLEPYEQYF.

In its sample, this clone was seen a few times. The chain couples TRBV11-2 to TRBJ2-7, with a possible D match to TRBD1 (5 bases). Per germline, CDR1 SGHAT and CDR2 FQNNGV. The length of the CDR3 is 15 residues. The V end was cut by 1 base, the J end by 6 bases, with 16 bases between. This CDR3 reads CASSLGLYYTGEQYF. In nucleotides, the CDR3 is TGTGCCAGCAGCTTAGGTTTGTACTACACAGGCGAGCAGTACTTC.

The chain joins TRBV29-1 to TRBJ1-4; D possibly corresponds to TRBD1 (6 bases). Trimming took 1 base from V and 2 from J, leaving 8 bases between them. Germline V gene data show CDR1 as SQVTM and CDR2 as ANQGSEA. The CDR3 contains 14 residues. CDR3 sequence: CSVEGDTTNEKLFF. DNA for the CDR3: TGCAGCGTTGAAGGGGACACTACTAATGAAAAACTGTTTTTT.

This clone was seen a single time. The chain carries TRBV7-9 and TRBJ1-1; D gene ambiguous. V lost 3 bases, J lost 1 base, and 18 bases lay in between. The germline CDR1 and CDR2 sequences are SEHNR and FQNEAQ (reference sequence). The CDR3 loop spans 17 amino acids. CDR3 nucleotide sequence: TGTGCCAGCAGCTTTATCAACGGCAGACGGGGGAACACTGAAGCTTTCTTT. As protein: CASSFINGRRGNTEAFF.

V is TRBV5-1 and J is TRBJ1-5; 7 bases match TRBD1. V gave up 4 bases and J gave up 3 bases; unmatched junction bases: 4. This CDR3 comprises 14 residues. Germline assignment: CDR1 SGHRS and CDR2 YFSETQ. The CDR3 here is CASSTGTDNQPQHF. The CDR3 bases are TGCGCCAGCAGCACCGGGACAGACAATCAGCCCCAGCATTTT.

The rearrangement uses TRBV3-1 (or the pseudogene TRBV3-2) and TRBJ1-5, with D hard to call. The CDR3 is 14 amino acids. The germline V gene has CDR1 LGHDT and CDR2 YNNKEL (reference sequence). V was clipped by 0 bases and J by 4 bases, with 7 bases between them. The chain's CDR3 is CASSQDSFNQPQHF. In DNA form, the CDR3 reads TGTGCCAGCAGCCAAGACAGTTTTAATCAGCCCCAGCATTTT.

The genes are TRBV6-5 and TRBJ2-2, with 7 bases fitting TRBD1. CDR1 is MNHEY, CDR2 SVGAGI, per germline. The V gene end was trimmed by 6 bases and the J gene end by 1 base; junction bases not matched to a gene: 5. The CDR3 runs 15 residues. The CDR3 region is CASRLNRGNTGELFF. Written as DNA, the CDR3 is TGTGCCAGCAGACTAAACAGGGGGAACACCGGGGAGCTGTTTTTT.

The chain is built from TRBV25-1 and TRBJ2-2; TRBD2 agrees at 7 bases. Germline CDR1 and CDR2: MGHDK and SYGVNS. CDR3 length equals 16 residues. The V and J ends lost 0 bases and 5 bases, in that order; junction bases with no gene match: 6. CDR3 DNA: TGTGCCAGCAGTGAATATTCCCAGGGAGGGACCGGGGAGCTGTTTTTT. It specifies CASSEYSQGGTGELFF.

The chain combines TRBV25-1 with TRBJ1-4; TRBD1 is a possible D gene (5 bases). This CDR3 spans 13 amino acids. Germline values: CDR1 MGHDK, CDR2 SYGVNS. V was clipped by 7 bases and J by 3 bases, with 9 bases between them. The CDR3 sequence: CASNRDSNEKLFF. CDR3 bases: TGTGCCAGCAACCGGGACTCTAATGAAAAACTGTTTTTT.

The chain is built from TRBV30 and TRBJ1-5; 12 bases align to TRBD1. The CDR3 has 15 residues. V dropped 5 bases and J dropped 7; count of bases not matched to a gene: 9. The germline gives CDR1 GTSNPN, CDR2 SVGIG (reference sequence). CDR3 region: CAWAGTGGEGQPQHF. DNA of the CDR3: TGTGCCTGGGCGGGGACAGGGGGCGAGGGGCAGCCCCAGCATTTT.

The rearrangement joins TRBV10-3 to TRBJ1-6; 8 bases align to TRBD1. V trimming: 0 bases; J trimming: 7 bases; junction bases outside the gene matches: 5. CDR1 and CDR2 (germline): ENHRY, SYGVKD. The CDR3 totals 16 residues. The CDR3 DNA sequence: TGTGCCATCAGTGAGTCAGGACAGGGCGCAAATTCACCCCTCCACTTT. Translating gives CAISESGQGANSPLHF.

The CDR3 region has the DNA TGCGCCAGCAGCCAAGCAATGAACACTGAAGCTTTCTTT. It specifies CASSQAMNTEAFF. The genes are TRBV4-1 and TRBJ1-1; D remains unclear. V lost 1 base to trimming and J lost 0 bases, with 3 bases between them. The germline V gene has CDR1 MGHRA and CDR2 YSYEKL. This CDR3 has 13 amino acids.

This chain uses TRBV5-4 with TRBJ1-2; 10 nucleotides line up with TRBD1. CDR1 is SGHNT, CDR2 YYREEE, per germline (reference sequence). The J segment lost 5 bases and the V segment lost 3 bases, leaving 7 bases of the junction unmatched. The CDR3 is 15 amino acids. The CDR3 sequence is CASSWAWTGGYGYTF. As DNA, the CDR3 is TGTGCCAGCAGCTGGGCTTGGACAGGGGGATATGGCTACACCTTC.

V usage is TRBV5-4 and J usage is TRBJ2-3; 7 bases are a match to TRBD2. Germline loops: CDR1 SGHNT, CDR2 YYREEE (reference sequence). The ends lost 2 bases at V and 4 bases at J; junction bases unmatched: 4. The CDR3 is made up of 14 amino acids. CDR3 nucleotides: TGTGCCAGCAGCTTACCGGGGGGATCAGATACGCAGTATTTT. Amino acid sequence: CASSLPGGSDTQYF.

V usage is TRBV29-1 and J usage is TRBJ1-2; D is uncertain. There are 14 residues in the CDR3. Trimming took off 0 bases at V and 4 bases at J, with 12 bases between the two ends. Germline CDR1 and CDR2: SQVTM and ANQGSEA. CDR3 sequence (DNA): TGCAGCGTTGAAGATATCGAGGGTCTCTATGGCTACACCTTC. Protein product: CSVEDIEGLYGYTF.

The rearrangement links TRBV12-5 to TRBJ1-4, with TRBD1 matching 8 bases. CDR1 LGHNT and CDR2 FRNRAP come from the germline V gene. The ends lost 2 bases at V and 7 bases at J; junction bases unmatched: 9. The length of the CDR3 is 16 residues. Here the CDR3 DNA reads TGTGCTAGTGGTTTGACCTCAGGACAGGGTACTGAAAAACTGTTTTTT. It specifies CASGLTSGQGTEKLFF.

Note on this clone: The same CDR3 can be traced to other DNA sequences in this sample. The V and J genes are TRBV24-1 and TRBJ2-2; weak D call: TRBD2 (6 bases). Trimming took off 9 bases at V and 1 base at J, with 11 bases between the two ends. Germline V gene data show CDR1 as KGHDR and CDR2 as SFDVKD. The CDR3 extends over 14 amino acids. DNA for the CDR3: TGTGCCACCTCCTATAGCGGGAACACCGGGGAGCTGTTTTTT. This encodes CATSYSGNTGELFF.